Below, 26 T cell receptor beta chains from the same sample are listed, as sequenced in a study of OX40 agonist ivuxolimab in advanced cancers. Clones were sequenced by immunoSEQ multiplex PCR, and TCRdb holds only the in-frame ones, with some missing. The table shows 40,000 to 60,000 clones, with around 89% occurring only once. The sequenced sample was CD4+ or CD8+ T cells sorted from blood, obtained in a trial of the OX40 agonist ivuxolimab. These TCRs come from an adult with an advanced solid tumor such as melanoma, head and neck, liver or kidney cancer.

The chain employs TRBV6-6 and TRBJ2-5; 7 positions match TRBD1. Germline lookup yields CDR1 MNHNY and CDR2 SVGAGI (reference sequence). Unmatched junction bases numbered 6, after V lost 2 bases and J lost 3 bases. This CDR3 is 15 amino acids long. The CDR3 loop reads CASSYLGQKKETQYF. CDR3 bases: TGTGCCAGCAGTTACCTGGGACAGAAAAAAGAGACCCAGTACTTC.

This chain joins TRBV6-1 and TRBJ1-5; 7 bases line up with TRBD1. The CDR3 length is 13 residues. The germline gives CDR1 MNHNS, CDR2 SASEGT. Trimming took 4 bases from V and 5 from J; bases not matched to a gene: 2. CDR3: CASSGQGDQPQHF. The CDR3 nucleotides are TGTGCCAGCAGTGGACAGGGAGATCAGCCCCAGCATTTT.

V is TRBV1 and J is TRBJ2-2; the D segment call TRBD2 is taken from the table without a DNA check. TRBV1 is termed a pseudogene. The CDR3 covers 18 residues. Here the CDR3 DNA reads TGCACCAGCAGCCAATTTACTAGCGGGAGGGCGGACACCGGGGAGCTGTTTTTT. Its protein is CTSSQFTSGRADTGELFF.

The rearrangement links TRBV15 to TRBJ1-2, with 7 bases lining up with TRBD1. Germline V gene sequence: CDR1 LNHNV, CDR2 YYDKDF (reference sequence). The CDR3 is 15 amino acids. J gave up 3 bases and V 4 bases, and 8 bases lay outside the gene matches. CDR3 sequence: CATSKTKDRDYGYTF. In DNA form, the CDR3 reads TGTGCCACCAGCAAAACAAAAGACAGGGACTATGGCTACACCTTC.

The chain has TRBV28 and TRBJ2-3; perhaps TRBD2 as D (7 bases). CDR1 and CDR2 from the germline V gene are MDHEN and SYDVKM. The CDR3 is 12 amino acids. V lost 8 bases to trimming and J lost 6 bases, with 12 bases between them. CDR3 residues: CASGGGHDTQYF. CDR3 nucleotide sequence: TGTGCCAGCGGGGGGGGGCACGATACGCAGTATTTT.

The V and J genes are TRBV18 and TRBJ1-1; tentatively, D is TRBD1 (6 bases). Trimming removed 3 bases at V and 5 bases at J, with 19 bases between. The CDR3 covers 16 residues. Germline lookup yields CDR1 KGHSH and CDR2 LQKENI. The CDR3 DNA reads TGTGCCAGCTCACCCAGGCAGGGGCTGACGGAGACTGAAGCTTTCTTT. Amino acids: CASSPRQGLTETEAFF.

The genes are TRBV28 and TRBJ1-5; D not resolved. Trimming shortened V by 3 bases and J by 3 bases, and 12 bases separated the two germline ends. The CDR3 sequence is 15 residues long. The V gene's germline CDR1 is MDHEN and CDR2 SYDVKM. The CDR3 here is CASSFPRANNQPQHF. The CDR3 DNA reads TGTGCCAGCAGTTTCCCCCGGGCCAACAATCAGCCCCAGCATTTT.

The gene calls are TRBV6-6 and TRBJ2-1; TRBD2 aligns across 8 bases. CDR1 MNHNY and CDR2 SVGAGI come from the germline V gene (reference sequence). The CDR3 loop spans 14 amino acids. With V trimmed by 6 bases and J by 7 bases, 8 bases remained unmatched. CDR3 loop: CASSNMAGGNEQFF. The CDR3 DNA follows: TGTGCCAGCAGCAACATGGCGGGAGGAAATGAGCAGTTCTTC.

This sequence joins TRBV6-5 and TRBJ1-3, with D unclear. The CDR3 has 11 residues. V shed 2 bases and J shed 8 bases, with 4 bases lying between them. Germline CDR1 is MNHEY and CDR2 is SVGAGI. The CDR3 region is CASSYGYTIYF. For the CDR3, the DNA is TGTGCCAGCAGTTACGGTTACACCATATATTTT.

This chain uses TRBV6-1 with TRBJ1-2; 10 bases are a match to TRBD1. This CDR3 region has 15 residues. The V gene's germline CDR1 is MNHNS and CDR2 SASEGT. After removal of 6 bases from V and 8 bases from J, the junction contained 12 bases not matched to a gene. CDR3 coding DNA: TGTGCCAGCAGGCCCCGAAGACAGGGGGCGCAGGGCTACACCTTC. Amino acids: CASRPRRQGAQGYTF.

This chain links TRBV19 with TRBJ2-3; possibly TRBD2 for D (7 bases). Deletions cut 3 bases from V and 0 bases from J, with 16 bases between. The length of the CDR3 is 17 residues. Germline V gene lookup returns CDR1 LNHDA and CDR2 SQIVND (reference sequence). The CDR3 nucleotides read TGTGCCAGTAGTATCGGGGGGCGCGCCACTAGCACAGATACGCAGTATTTT. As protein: CASSIGGRATSTDTQYF.

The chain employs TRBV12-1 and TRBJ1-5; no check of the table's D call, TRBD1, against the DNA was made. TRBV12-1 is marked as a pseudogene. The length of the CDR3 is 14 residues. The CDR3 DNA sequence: TGTGCCAGCAGCCATGGGCAGGACAATCAGCCCCAGCATTTT. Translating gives CASSHGQDNQPQHF.

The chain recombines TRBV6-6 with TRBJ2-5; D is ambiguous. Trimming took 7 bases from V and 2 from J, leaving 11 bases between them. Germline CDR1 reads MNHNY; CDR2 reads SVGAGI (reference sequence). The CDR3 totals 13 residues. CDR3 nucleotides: TGTGCCAGCAACAACAGAGGTCAAGAGACCCAGTACTTC. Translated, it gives CASNNRGQETQYF.

The CDR3: CASSFRQPGSDTQYF. The DNA for the CDR3 is TGTGCCAGCAGCTTCCGACAGCCTGGATCAGATACGCAGTATTTT. This rearrangement joins TRBV5-8 to TRBJ2-3; perhaps TRBD1 as D (5 bases). The germline V gene encodes CDR1 SGHTS and CDR2 YDEGEE. The CDR3 has 15 residues. V shed 2 bases and J shed 4 bases, with 14 bases lying between them. The whole variable domain, filled in from reference TRBV5-8 and TRBJ2-3, reads EAGVTQSPTHLIKTRGQQATLRCSPISGHTSVYWYQQALGLGLQFLLWYDEGEERNRGNFPPRFSGRQFPNYSSELNVNALELEDSALYLCASSFRQPGSDTQYFGPGTRLTVL.

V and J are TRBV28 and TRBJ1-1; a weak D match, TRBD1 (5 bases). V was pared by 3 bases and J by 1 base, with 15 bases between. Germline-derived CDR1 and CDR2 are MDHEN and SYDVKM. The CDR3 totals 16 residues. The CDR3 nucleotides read TGTGCCAGCAGTTTGCGGACACCCTTTTGGAACACTGAAGCTTTCTTT. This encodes CASSLRTPFWNTEAFF.

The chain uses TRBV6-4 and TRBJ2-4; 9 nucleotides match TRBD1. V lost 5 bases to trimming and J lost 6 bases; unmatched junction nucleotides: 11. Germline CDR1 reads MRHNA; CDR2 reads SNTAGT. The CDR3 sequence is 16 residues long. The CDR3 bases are TGTGCCAGCAGTAACAAACAGGGGGCTTTGATAAACATTCAGTACTTC. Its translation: CASSNKQGALINIQYF.

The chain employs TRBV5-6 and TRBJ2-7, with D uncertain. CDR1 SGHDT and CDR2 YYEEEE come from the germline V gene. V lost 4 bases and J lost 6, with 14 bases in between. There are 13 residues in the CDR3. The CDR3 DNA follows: TGTGCCAGCAGCCCTGTAGGGTGGTCCGAGCAGTACTTC. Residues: CASSPVGWSEQYF.

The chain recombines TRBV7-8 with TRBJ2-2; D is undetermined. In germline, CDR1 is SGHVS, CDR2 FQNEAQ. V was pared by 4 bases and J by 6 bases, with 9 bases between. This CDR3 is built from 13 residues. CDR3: CASSSLGPGELFF. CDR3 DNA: TGTGCCAGCAGCTCCCTAGGCCCCGGGGAGCTGTTTTTT. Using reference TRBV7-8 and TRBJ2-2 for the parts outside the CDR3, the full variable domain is GAGVSQSPRYKVAKRGQDVALRCDPISGHVSLFWYQQALGQGPEFLTYFQNEAQLDKSGLPSDRFFAERPEGSVSTLKIQRTQQEDSAVYLCASSSLGPGELFFGEGSRLTVL.

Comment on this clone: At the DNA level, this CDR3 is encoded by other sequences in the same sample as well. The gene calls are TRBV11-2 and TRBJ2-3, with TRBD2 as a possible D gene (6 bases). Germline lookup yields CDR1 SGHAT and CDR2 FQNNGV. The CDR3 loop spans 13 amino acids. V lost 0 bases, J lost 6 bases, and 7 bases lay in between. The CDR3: CASSLDRGDTQYF. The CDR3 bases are TGTGCCAGCAGCTTAGACCGGGGGGATACGCAGTATTTT.

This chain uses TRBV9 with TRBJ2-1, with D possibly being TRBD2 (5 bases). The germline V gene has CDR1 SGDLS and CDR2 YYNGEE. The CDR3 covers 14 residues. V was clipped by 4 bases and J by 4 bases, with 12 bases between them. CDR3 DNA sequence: TGTGCCAGCAGCCGGACTCACACATACAATGAGCAGTTCTTC. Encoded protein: CASSRTHTYNEQFF.

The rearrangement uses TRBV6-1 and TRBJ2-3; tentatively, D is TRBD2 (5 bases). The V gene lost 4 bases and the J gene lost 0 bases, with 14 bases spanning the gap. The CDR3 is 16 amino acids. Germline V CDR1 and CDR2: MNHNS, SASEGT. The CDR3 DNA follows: TGTGCCAGCAGTGGTCGGGAAAGTCTTAGCACAGATACGCAGTATTTT. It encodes CASSGRESLSTDTQYF.

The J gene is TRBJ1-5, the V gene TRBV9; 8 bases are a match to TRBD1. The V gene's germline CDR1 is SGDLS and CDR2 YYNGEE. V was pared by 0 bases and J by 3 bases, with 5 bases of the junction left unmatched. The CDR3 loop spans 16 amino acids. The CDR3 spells CASSVVTGGTNQPQHF. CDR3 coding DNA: TGTGCCAGCAGCGTAGTAACAGGGGGGACCAATCAGCCCCAGCATTTT.

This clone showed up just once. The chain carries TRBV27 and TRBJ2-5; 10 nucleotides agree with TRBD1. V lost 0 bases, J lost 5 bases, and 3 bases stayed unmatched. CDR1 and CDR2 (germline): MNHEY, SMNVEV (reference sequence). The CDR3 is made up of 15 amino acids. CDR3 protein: CASSLSWDRGETQYF. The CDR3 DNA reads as TGTGCCAGCAGTTTATCTTGGGACAGGGGCGAGACCCAGTACTTC.

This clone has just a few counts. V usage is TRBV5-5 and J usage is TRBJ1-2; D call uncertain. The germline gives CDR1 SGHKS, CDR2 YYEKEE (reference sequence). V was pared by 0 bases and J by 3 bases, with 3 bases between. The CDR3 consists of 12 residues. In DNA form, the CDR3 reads TGTGCCAGCAGCTTGGGAGACTATGGCTACACCTTC. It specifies CASSLGDYGYTF.

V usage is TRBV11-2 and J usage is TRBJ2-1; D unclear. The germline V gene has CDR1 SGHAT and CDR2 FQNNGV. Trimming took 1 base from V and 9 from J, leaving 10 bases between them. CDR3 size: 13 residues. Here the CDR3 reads CASSLATVGEQFF. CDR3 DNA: TGTGCCAGCAGCTTAGCCACGGTTGGTGAGCAGTTCTTC.

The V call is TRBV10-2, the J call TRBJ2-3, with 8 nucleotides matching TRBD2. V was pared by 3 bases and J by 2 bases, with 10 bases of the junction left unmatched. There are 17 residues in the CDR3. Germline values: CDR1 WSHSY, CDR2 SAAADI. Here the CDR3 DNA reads TGCGCCAGCAGTGACGCCGGACTAGCTAATACCACAGATACGCAGTATTTT. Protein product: CASSDAGLANTTDTQYF.